Below, 20 T cell receptor beta chains from the same sample are listed, as sequenced in a study of blood T cell repertoires in COVID-19. The protocol was immunoSEQ multiplex PCR, while the TCRdb copy is restricted to in-frame clones and leaves out a portion. This sample has roughly 250,000 clones; approximately 79% occur once, and the top ten carry 3% to 4%. Specimen: peripheral blood. These TCRs come from a woman aged 40 to 55 with active or convalescent COVID-19.

CDR3 loop: CASSGTGGTDTQYF. CDR3 nucleotides: TGTGCCAGCAGCGGGACAGGGGGCACAGATACGCAGTATTTT. The chain couples TRBV5-6 to TRBJ2-3, with 10 nucleotides matching TRBD1. Germline V gives CDR1 SGHDT, CDR2 YYEEEE. This CDR3 contains 14 residues. Trimming at V came to 4 bases and at J to 1 base, leaving 0 bases not matched to a gene.

The genes are TRBV28 and TRBJ1-1, with D possibly being TRBD1 (5 bases). The germline CDR1 and CDR2 sequences are MDHEN and SYDVKM. The CDR3 is 16 residues long. Trimming removed 2 bases from V and 0 bases from J, with 13 bases in between. The DNA of the CDR3 is TGTGCCAGCAGTTTAGCGGCGGGACGGTTGAACACTGAAGCTTTCTTT. Its translation is CASSLAAGRLNTEAFF.

The chain is built from TRBV3-1 (or the pseudogene TRBV3-2) and TRBJ2-2; D gene unclear. The ends were cut back, 1 base at V and 1 base at J, with 13 bases in the middle. Germline V lookup: CDR1 LGHDT, CDR2 YNNKEL (reference sequence). The CDR3 runs 17 residues. In DNA form, the CDR3 reads TGTGCCAGCAGCCAAGTTGACCGGAGAAGGAACACCGGGGAGCTGTTTTTT. It is translated as CASSQVDRRRNTGELFF.

The genes are TRBV7-9 and TRBJ1-6; a possible D gene is TRBD1 (5 bases). The CDR3 totals 15 residues. V lost 0 bases to trimming and J lost 10 bases, with 13 bases between them. Per the germline V gene, CDR1 is SEHNR and CDR2 is FQNEAQ (reference sequence). The CDR3 DNA sequence: TGTGCCAGCAGCTTAGCGAGGCAGGGCGGATCACCCCTCCACTTT. Its protein is CASSLARQGGSPLHF.

This clone was found once. The chain uses TRBV11-2 and TRBJ1-1; D gene unclear. Germline V gene sequence: CDR1 SGHAT, CDR2 FQNNGV. V was shortened by 2 bases and J by 1 base, with 5 bases between the two germline ends. The CDR3 runs 13 residues. The CDR3 sequence: CASSLKRNTEAFF. In nucleotides, the CDR3 is TGTGCCAGCAGCTTAAAGCGGAACACTGAAGCTTTCTTT.

This clone was recorded only once. The chain employs TRBV27 and TRBJ1-4, with TRBD1 identical over 7 bases. The V gene's germline CDR1 is MNHEY and CDR2 SMNVEV (reference sequence). The CDR3 is 18 amino acids. Trimming took 6 bases from V and 8 from J; bases not matched to a gene: 21. CDR3 nucleotide sequence: TGTGCCAGCAGCCCTCTGACAGGGAAGGGTGATGGTAAAGAAAAACTGTTTTTT. Its translation: CASSPLTGKGDGKEKLFF. The complete variable domain, with remaining parts taken from reference TRBV27 and TRBJ1-4, reads EAQVTQNPRYLITVTGKKLTVTCSQNMNHEYMSWYRQDPGLGLRQIYYSMNVEVTDKGDVPEGYKVSRKEKRNFPLILESPSPNQTSLYFCASSPLTGKGDGKEKLFFGSGTQLSVL.

This sequence joins TRBV21-1 and TRBJ2-2; the DNA was not compared with TRBD1, the D call given in the table. TRBV21-1 counts as a pseudogene. The CDR3 runs to 17 residues. Here the CDR3 reads CASSKGEGTGGPGELFF. The CDR3 DNA sequence: TGTGCCAGCAGCAAAGGGGAGGGGACAGGGGGCCCCGGGGAGCTGTTTTTT.

This clone was seen more than once but under ten times. The chain is built from TRBV18 and TRBJ1-2; D remains ambiguous. The CDR3 runs to 13 residues. The germline gives CDR1 KGHSH, CDR2 LQKENI. V lost 7 bases, J lost 5 bases, and 14 bases lay in between. CDR3 DNA: TGTGCCAGCTTCCTCGCAGGAGGGTATGGCTACACCTTC. It specifies CASFLAGGYGYTF. The variable domain in full, with the rest retrieved from reference TRBV18 and TRBJ1-2, is NAGVMQNPRHLVRRRGQEARLRCSPMKGHSHVYWYRQLPEEGLKFMVYLQKENIIDESGMPKERFSAEFPKEGPSILRIQQVVRGDSAAYFCASFLAGGYGYTFGSGTRLTVV.

The chain employs TRBV10-3 and TRBJ1-5, with a weak D call TRBD1 (5 bases). The V and J ends lost 0 bases and 6 bases respectively, with 12 bases between them. CDR1 and CDR2 from the germline V gene are ENHRY and SYGVKD. The CDR3 is 15 amino acids. CDR3 sequence reads: CAISESGQGRQPQHF. The CDR3 DNA is TGTGCCATCAGTGAGTCTGGGCAGGGCCGTCAGCCCCAGCATTTT.

Only a few counts were recorded for this clone. V and J are TRBV5-1 and TRBJ2-5; TRBD2 might be the D (5 bases). CDR3 length equals 12 residues. Deletions cut 6 bases from V and 4 bases from J, with 10 bases between. From germline, CDR1 is SGHRS and CDR2 YFSETQ. CDR3 region: CASTREGETQYF. The CDR3 coding sequence is TGCGCCAGCACTCGCGAGGGAGAGACCCAGTACTTC.

The chain joins TRBV5-8 to TRBJ2-3; the D is unclear. Germline V CDR1 and CDR2: SGHTS, YDEGEE. The V end lost 1 base, the J end lost 5 bases, and 5 bases lay between the germline ends. CDR3 size: 12 residues. The CDR3 bases are TGTGCCAGCAGCTTGTCAGGAGATACGCAGTATTTT. Its protein is CASSLSGDTQYF. Using reference TRBV5-8 and TRBJ2-3 for the parts outside the CDR3, the full variable domain is EAGVTQSPTHLIKTRGQQATLRCSPISGHTSVYWYQQALGLGLQFLLWYDEGEERNRGNFPPRFSGRQFPNYSSELNVNALELEDSALYLCASSLSGDTQYFGPGTRLTVL.

V usage is TRBV4-1 and J usage is TRBJ2-3; TRBD1 agrees at 12 bases. CDR3 length equals 16 residues. The J segment lost 1 base and the V segment lost 3 bases, leaving 2 bases of the junction unmatched. Germline V lookup: CDR1 MGHRA, CDR2 YSYEKL. CDR3 amino acids: CASSQGQGAGTDTQYF. CDR3 coding DNA: TGCGCCAGCAGCCAGGGACAGGGGGCGGGCACAGATACGCAGTATTTT.

The chain carries TRBV25-1 and TRBJ2-7, with 10 bases identical to TRBD2. In germline, CDR1 is MGHDK, CDR2 SYGVNS. V was pared by 4 bases and J by 3 bases, with 6 bases of the junction left unmatched. This CDR3 spans 15 amino acids. CDR3 in amino acids: CASSGAGGSGYEQYF. In DNA form, the CDR3 reads TGTGCCAGCAGTGGAGCGGGAGGGAGCGGCTACGAGCAGTACTTC.

The chain links TRBV28 to TRBJ2-1, with TRBD2 identical over 7 bases. The CDR3 sequence is 15 residues long. Germline-derived CDR1 and CDR2 are MDHEN and SYDVKM. V gave up 8 bases and J gave up 0 bases; unmatched junction bases: 7. The CDR3 DNA reads as TGTGCCAGCCCCCCCGGGGGGAGCTCCTACAATGAGCAGTTCTTC. Translated, it gives CASPPGGSSYNEQFF. Based on the CDR3 plus reference TRBV28 and TRBJ2-1, the full variable domain is DVKVTQSSRYLVKRTGEKVFLECVQDMDHENMFWYRQDPGLGLRLIYFSYDVKMKEKGDIPEGYSVSREKKERFSLILESASTNQTSMYLCASPPGGSSYNEQFFGPGTRLTVL.

This clone was seen only once. CDR3 sequence reads: CASSLTTGGFYTF. The CDR3 coding sequence is TGCGCCAGCAGCTTGACGACCGGGGGGTTCTACACCTTC. This chain uses TRBV5-1 with TRBJ1-2, with a possible D match to TRBD1 (5 bases). CDR1 is SGHRS and CDR2 is YFSETQ in the germline V gene. V was shortened by 1 base and J by 10 bases, with 14 bases between the two germline ends. There are 13 residues in the CDR3.

The chain uses TRBV9 and TRBJ1-1; TRBD1 might be the D (5 bases). Germline assignment: CDR1 SGDLS and CDR2 YYNGEE. CDR3 size: 16 residues. V shed 0 bases and J shed 8 bases, with 20 bases lying between them. CDR3: CASSVVGSGAGFEAFF. CDR3 DNA: TGTGCCAGCAGCGTAGTGGGAAGTGGGGCAGGGTTCGAAGCTTTCTTT.

The chain carries TRBV30 and TRBJ2-1, with 9 bases lining up with TRBD2. In germline, CDR1 is GTSNPN, CDR2 SVGIG (reference sequence). The length of the CDR3 is 15 residues. The V segment lost 1 base and the J segment 6 bases; nucleotides outside the gene matches: 7. The CDR3 coding sequence is TGTGCCTGGAGTGGGGTAGCGGGGGTGGTCAATGAGCAGTTCTTC. Protein sequence: CAWSGVAGVVNEQFF.

The chain employs TRBV10-3 and TRBJ1-2; 9 nucleotides agree with TRBD1. J was trimmed by 8 bases and V by 0 bases; bases with no gene match: 7. This CDR3 spans 15 amino acids. From germline, CDR1 is ENHRY and CDR2 SYGVKD. The CDR3 DNA is TGTGCCATCAGTGAGTCGCGGGACAGGGTAAAAGGCTACACCTTC. Its translation is CAISESRDRVKGYTF.

The rearrangement joins TRBV5-4 to TRBJ1-2; 11 nucleotides align to TRBD1. CDR1 is SGHNT and CDR2 is YYREEE in the germline V gene (reference sequence). This CDR3 region has 15 residues. Trimming took 5 bases from V and 3 from J; bases not matched to a gene: 6. The CDR3 DNA is TGTGCCAGCAGTTACCGGGACAGGGGGGACTATGGCTACACCTTC. Its translation: CASSYRDRGDYGYTF.

This clone was counted a single time. V usage is TRBV5-1 and J usage is TRBJ2-7, with a possible D match to TRBD2 (5 bases). Germline V CDR1 and CDR2: SGHRS, YFSETQ. Between the trimmed V and J ends, which lost 1 base and 4 bases, there was a span of 12 bases. CDR3 length: 14 amino acids. In DNA form, the CDR3 reads TGCGCCAGCAGCTTGATCCCCGGGGAATACGAGCAGTACTTC. Protein: CASSLIPGEYEQYF.